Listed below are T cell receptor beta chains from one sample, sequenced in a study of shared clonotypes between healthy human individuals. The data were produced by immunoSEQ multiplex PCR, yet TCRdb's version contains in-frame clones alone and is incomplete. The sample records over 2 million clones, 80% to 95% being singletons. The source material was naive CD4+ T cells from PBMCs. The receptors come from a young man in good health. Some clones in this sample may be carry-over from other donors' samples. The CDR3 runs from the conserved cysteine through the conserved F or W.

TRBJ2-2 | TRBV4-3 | CASSKEGQGVGELFF
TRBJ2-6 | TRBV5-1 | CASSVGQGPSGANVLTF
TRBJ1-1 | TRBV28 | CASLPTGTPNTEAFF
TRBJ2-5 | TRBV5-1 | CASSEGTGQGRYETQYF
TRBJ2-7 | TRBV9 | CASSRVGRLGYEQYF
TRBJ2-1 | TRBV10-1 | CASSEKGSLSEQFF
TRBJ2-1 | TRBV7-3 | CASSSGRRAVSNEQFF
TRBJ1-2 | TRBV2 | CASSFVPNYGYTF
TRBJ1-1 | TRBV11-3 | CASSPGGGNTEAFF
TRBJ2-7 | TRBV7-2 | CASSAWTVYEQYF
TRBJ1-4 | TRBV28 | CASSPGQGSEKLFF
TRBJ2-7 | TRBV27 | CASSLSTRESSYEQYF
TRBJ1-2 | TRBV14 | CASRAQGEYHGYTF
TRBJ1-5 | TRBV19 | CASRLYHRGGEEPQHF
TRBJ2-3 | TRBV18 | CASSPVLVADTQYF
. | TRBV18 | CASSLARSSYEQYF
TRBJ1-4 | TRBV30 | CAWSVARGPTNEKLFF
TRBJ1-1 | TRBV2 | CASRDRGFLNTEAFF
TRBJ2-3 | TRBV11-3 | CASSLRADTQYF
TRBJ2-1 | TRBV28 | CASSPGTGQQFF
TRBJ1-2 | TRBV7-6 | CASSRAGPPTNYGYTF
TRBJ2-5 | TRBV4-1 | CASSQDRASGRAGKTQYF
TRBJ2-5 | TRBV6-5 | CASSYSGLAGRKTQYF
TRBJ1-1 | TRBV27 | CASSLKRVGEAFF
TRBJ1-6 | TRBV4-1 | CASSQPLGRDSPLHF
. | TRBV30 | CAVLRTGGYEQYF